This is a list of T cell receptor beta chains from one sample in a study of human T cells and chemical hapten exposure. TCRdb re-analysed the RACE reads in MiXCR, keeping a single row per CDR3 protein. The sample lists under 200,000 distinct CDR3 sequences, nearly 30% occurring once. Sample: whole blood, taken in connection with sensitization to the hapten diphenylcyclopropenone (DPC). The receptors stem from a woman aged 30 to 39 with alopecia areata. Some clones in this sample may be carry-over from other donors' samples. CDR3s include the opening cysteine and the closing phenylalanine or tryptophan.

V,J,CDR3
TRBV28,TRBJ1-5,CASSWGRFNQPQHF
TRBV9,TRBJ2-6,CASTKSGRGTSGANVLTF
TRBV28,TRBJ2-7,CASSLTGTRGYEQYF
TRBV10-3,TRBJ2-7,CAISESFPGDLGF
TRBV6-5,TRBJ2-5,CASTNPGQYRTQYF
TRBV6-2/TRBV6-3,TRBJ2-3,CASSWDGKRTDTQYF
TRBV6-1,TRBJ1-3,CASSEVARTGNTIYF
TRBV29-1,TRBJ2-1,CSSEGASGNNEQFF
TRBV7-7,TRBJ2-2,CASSHQLTGELFF
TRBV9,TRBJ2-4,CASSVEGMENIQYF
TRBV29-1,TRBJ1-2,CSGWDRGPDGYTF
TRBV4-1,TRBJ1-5,CASSPRDRRLSNQPQHF
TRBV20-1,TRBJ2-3,CSARTSDTQYF
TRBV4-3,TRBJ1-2,CASSLEDSGGGYTF
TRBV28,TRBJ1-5,CASSGGGAEGPQHF
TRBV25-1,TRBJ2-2,CASSDSIVGELFF
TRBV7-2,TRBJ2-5,CASSQQSGGETQYF
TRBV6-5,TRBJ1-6,CASSIRGEYSPLHF
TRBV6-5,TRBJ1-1,CASNARRGNEAFF
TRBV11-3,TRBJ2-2,CASSFYAGQSNTGELFF
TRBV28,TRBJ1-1,CASRSPGANTEAFF
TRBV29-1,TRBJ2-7,CSVKFGQTSFEQYF
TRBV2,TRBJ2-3,CASSGLAGNTDTQYF
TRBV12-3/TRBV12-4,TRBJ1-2,CASSPLGPHAVNYGYTF
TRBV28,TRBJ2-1,CATEGGTAVKQFF
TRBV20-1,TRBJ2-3,CSAFSEGHADTQYF
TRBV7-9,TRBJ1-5,CASSLSGGQPQHF
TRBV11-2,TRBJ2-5,CASSQDVGTQYF
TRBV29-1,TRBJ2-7,CSVHKTSGSSYEQYF
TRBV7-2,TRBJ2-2,CASSRTSATQELFF
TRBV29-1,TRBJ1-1,CSGSNTEAFF
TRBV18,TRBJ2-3,CASSVKGLATQYF
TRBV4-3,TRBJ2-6,CASSQEHRSGANVLTF
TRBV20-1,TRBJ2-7,CSARDRVDYEQYF
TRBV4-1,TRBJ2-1,CASSQMGALMDEQFF